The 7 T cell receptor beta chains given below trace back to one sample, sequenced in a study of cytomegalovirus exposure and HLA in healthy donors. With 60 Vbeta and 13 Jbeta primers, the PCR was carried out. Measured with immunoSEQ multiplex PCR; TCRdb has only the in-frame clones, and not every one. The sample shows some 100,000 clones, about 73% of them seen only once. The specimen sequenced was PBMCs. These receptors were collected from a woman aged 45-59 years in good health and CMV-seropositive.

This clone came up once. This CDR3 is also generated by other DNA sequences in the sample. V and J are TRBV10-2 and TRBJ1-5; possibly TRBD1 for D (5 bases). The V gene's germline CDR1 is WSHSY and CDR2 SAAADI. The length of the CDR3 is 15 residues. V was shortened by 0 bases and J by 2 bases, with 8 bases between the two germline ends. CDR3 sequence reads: CASSESGHRNQPQHF. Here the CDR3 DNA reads TGCGCCAGCAGTGAGTCGGGGCATCGCAATCAGCCCCAGCATTTT.

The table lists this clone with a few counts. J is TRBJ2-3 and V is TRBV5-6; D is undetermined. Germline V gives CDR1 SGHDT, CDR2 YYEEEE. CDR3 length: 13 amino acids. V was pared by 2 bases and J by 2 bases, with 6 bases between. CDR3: CASSLTDTDTQYF. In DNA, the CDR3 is TGTGCCAGCAGCTTAACAGACACAGATACGCAGTATTTT. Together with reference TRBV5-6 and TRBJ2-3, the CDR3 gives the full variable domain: DAGVTQSPTHLIKTRGQQVTLRCSPKSGHDTVSWYQQALGQGPQFIFQYYEEEERQRGNFPDRFSGHQFPNYSSELNVNALLLGDSALYLCASSLTDTDTQYFGPGTRLTVL.

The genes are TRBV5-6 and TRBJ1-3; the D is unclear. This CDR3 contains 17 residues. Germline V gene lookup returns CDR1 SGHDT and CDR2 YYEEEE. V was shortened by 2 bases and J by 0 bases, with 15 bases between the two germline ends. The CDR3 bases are TGTGCCAGCAGCTTTTTAAGCCTCCACTCCTCTGGAAACACCATATATTTT. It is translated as CASSFLSLHSSGNTIYF.

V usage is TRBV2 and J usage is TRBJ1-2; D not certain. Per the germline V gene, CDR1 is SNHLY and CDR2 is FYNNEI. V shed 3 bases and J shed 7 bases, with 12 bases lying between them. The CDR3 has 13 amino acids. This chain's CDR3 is CASSDGRELGYTF. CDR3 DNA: TGTGCCAGCAGTGATGGGAGGGAGCTTGGCTACACCTTC.

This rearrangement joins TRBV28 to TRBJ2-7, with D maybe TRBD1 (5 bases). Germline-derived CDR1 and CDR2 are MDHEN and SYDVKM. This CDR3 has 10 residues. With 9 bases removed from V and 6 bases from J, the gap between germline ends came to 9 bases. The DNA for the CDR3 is TGTGCCAGTTTTAGGGGCGAGCAGTACTTC. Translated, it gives CASFRGEQYF.

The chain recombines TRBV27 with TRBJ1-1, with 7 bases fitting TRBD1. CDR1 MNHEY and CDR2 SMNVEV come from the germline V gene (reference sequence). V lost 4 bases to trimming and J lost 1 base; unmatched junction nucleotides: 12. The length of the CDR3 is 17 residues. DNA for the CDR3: TGTGCCAGCAGTTCGCCACGACAGGGTGGCTGGAACACTGAAGCTTTCTTT. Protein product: CASSSPRQGGWNTEAFF.

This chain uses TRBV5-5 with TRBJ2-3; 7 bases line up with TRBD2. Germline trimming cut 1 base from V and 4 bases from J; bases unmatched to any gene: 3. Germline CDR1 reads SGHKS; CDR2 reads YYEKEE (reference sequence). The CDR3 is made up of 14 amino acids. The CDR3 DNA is TGTGCCAGCAGCTTGTGGGGGAGGGCAGATACGCAGTATTTT. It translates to CASSLWGRADTQYF.